The sequence of this TCR beta chain was determined in a study of blood T cell repertoires in COVID-19. As for the study in general: Spain, Italy and the United States supplied samples that represented acute and convalescent COVID-19.

In the original processing: Estimated nucleated cell counts came from reference gene primer amplification. Sequencing used immunoSEQ multiplex PCR; TCRdb keeps in-frame clones, though not all of them. V, J and clone size derive from that table, while D and trimming were established from the DNA sequence. Here the sample spans nearly 110,000 clones, roughly 90% being singletons. The germline V gene has CDR1 LNHDA and CDR2 SQIVND (reference sequence). CDR3 length: 13 residues. V shed 6 bases and J shed 11 bases, with 19 bases lying between them. The chain is built from TRBV19 and TRBJ1-1; the D gene is possibly TRBD1 (6 bases). The sequence was obtained from a man aged 35-49 years with active or convalescent COVID-19. What was sequenced was peripheral blood. The CDR3 sequence is CASRLPGATRAFF. The CDR3 DNA reads as TGTGCCAGTAGGCTACCAGGGGCGACGAGGGCTTTCTTT.